The 26 T cell receptor beta chains listed next were all sequenced from one sample in a study of blood T cell repertoires in COVID-19. Sequenced by immunoSEQ multiplex PCR; TCRdb stores in-frame clones only, minus some. The sample lists about 190,000 clones; about 85% were seen once. The sample was peripheral blood. These TCRs come from a man aged 80 or over with COVID-19, enrolled during active disease.

The chain is built from TRBV9 and TRBJ2-3; D unresolved. The V and J ends lost 4 bases and 4 bases respectively, with 13 bases between them. Germline V gives CDR1 SGDLS, CDR2 YYNGEE. CDR3 length equals 14 residues. CDR3 amino acids: CASSPANRPDTQYF. The CDR3 nucleotides read TGTGCCAGCAGCCCAGCGAACCGCCCAGATACGCAGTATTTT.

This clone was observed a handful of times. The chain is built from TRBV5-6 and TRBJ2-5, with TRBD2 matching 7 bases. The germline V gene encodes CDR1 SGHDT and CDR2 YYEEEE. Trimming removed 1 base from V and 5 bases from J; junction bases left unmatched: 14. This CDR3 has 17 amino acids. CDR3 residues: CASSLIVGGMTEETQYF. The CDR3 nucleotides read TGTGCCAGCAGCTTGATCGTGGGGGGGATGACCGAGGAGACCCAGTACTTC.

The chain has TRBV6-2 or TRBV6-3 and TRBJ2-7, with TRBD1 matching over 8 bases. Germline CDR1 MNHEY, CDR2 SVGEGT. V gave up 6 bases and J gave up 6 bases; unmatched junction bases: 13. The CDR3 runs 15 residues. CDR3 nucleotides: TGTGCCAGCAGCCTCGGACAGGGAAGGCTGGGCGAGCAGTACTTC. It translates to CASSLGQGRLGEQYF.

This clone was seen a single time. This sequence joins TRBV11-2 and TRBJ2-7; the match to TRBD2 covers 10 bases. Germline V lookup: CDR1 SGHAT, CDR2 FQNNGV. CDR3 length equals 17 residues. V shed 3 bases, J shed 0 bases, and the junction held 8 bases outside the gene matches. This CDR3 reads CASSLNLAGASSYEQYF. CDR3 bases: TGTGCCAGCAGCTTGAACCTAGCGGGGGCGAGCTCCTACGAGCAGTACTTC.

The rearrangement uses TRBV5-1 and TRBJ2-2, with 8 bases fitting TRBD1. The trim removed 4 bases at V and 1 base at J, leaving 3 bases unmatched. Germline-derived CDR1 and CDR2 are SGHRS and YFSETQ. This CDR3 is built from 15 residues. The CDR3 loop reads CASSPGQGNTGELFF. The CDR3 coding sequence is TGCGCCAGCAGCCCCGGACAGGGGAACACCGGGGAGCTGTTTTTT.

V is TRBV4-3 and J is TRBJ1-6; D remains ambiguous. The CDR3 spans 13 residues. Trimming shortened V by 0 bases and J by 10 bases, and 7 bases separated the two germline ends. Germline CDR1 LGHNA, CDR2 YSLEER. CDR3 in DNA: TGCGCCAGCAGCCAAGATCCGCGATCACCCCTCCACTTT. Encoded protein: CASSQDPRSPLHF.

The V gene is TRBV12-3 or TRBV12-4, the J gene TRBJ1-4; D gene unclear. CDR3 length: 11 amino acids. V lost 6 bases, J lost 4 bases, and 3 bases lay in between. The DNA of the CDR3 is TGTGCCAGCAGACATAATGAAAAACTGTTTTTT. This gives the protein CASRHNEKLFF.

This clone was seen just once. The gene calls are TRBV5-1 and TRBJ2-1, with 7 bases aligning to TRBD2. Germline trimming cut 0 bases from V and 2 bases from J; bases unmatched to any gene: 5. The CDR3 is 16 amino acids. Looked up from germline, CDR1 is SGHRS and CDR2 is YFSETQ. The CDR3 DNA is TGCGCCAGCAGCTTGGCCGCGGGGGAGCCCTACAATGAGCAGTTCTTC. This translates into CASSLAAGEPYNEQFF.

The chain employs TRBV7-9 and TRBJ2-3, with D perhaps TRBD1 (6 bases). Germline V gene lookup returns CDR1 SEHNR and CDR2 FQNEAQ (reference sequence). This CDR3 contains 16 residues. V was trimmed by 1 base and J by 3 bases, leaving 14 bases between them. CDR3: CASSLVTMGATDTQYF. CDR3 bases: TGTGCCAGCAGCTTAGTTACCATGGGGGCTACAGATACGCAGTATTTT.

This chain uses TRBV19 with TRBJ2-7; D unclear. Germline V gene data show CDR1 as LNHDA and CDR2 as SQIVND (reference sequence). With 1 base removed from V and 1 base from J, the gap between germline ends came to 8 bases. The CDR3 loop spans 14 amino acids. CDR3 DNA sequence: TGTGCCAGTAGTATAGTAGGCAGGTCCTACGAGCAGTACTTC. It specifies CASSIVGRSYEQYF.

The rearrangement joins TRBV7-9 to TRBJ1-2; weak D call: TRBD1 (5 bases). Trimming took 0 bases from V and 2 from J, leaving 10 bases between them. CDR1 and CDR2 (germline): SEHNR, FQNEAQ (reference sequence). This CDR3 spans 15 amino acids. CDR3 bases: TGTGCCAGCAGCTTAGCGACAGTGACCAACTATGGCTACACCTTC. Amino acids: CASSLATVTNYGYTF. The variable domain in full, completed from reference TRBV7-9 and TRBJ1-2, reads DTGVSQNPRHKITKRGQNVTFRCDPISEHNRLYWYRQTLGQGPEFLTYFQNEAQLEKSRLLSDRFSAERPKGSFSTLEIQRTEQGDSAMYLCASSLATVTNYGYTFGSGTRLTVV.

This clone has more than one count but fewer than ten. The rearrangement links TRBV2 to TRBJ2-1, with D hard to call. This CDR3 is built from 13 residues. V lost 8 bases, J lost 8 bases, and 16 bases lay in between. Germline V gene lookup returns CDR1 SNHLY and CDR2 FYNNEI. The CDR3 region has the DNA TGTGCCAGCGTTTCCGACTCCGGAGATGAGCAGTTCTTC. It codes for CASVSDSGDEQFF.

The chain carries TRBV27 and TRBJ1-5; the D gene is possibly TRBD1 (5 bases). This CDR3 spans 17 amino acids. Germline loops: CDR1 MNHEY, CDR2 SMNVEV (reference sequence). The V end was cut by 5 bases, the J end by 6 bases, with 23 bases between. The CDR3 nucleotides are TGTGCCAGCAGTCCAAGGCAGGGTCGGGTTCGGGTTCAGCCCCAGCATTTT. Protein sequence: CASSPRQGRVRVQPQHF.

The rearrangement links TRBV19 to TRBJ2-2; 7 nucleotides match TRBD1. Trimming took 1 base from V and 5 from J; bases not matched to a gene: 1. CDR1 and CDR2 from the germline V gene are LNHDA and SQIVND (reference sequence). The CDR3 runs to 14 residues. The CDR3 reads CASSIAQGTGELFF. In nucleotides, the CDR3 is TGTGCCAGTAGTATAGCACAGGGGACCGGGGAGCTGTTTTTT. The whole variable domain, filled in from reference TRBV19 and TRBJ2-2, reads DGGITQSPKYLFRKEGQNVTLSCEQNLNHDAMYWYRQDPGQGLRLIYYSQIVNDFQKGDIAEGYSVSREKKESFPLTVTSAQKNPTAFYLCASSIAQGTGELFFGEGSRLTVL.

This clone occurred once. This chain links TRBV5-1 with TRBJ2-3; no definite D call. CDR3 size: 13 residues. The V end was cut by 4 bases, the J end by 5 bases, with 11 bases between. CDR1 and CDR2 from the germline V gene are SGHRS and YFSETQ. The CDR3 loop is CASSPGGQDTQYF. In DNA form, the CDR3 reads TGCGCCAGCAGCCCCGGCGGCCAAGATACGCAGTATTTT. Supplemented by reference TRBV5-1 and TRBJ2-3, the full variable domain reads KAGVTQTPRYLIKTRGQQVTLSCSPISGHRSVSWYQQTPGQGLQFLFEYFSETQRNKGNFPGRFSGRQFSNSRSEMNVSTLELGDSALYLCASSPGGQDTQYFGPGTRLTVL.

The chain joins TRBV5-1 to TRBJ1-1, with a weak D call TRBD1 (5 bases). The germline V gene encodes CDR1 SGHRS and CDR2 YFSETQ. Trimming pared 4 bases from V and 3 bases from J, leaving 16 bases between. CDR3 length: 15 amino acids. Here the CDR3 DNA reads TGCGCCAGCAGCCTACAGCCCGCGGGGGACACTGAAGCTTTCTTT. Protein: CASSLQPAGDTEAFF.

The rearrangement links TRBV5-1 to TRBJ1-2; unclear D gene. This CDR3 has 13 residues. CDR1 and CDR2 (germline): SGHRS, YFSETQ. Trimming took 2 bases from V and 3 from J, leaving 8 bases between them. CDR3: CASSFGVDYGYTF. The CDR3 nucleotides read TGCGCCAGCAGCTTCGGGGTGGACTATGGCTACACCTTC.

The chain couples TRBV9 to TRBJ2-5; D is uncertain. The CDR3 extends over 13 amino acids. Germline-derived CDR1 and CDR2 are SGDLS and YYNGEE. Trimming removed 0 bases from V and 3 bases from J, with 6 bases in between. The CDR3 DNA sequence: TGTGCCAGCAGCGTAGGTCCAGAAGAGACCCAGTACTTC. Protein: CASSVGPEETQYF.

This chain joins TRBV6-5 and TRBJ1-4; 7 bases align to TRBD1. V shed 2 bases and J 8 bases; nucleotides not matched to a gene: 11. Germline values: CDR1 MNHEY, CDR2 SVGAGI. The CDR3 consists of 16 residues. The CDR3, as DNA: TGTGCCAGCAGTTACGGGGCCAGGGGGTTCGGGGAAAAACTGTTTTTT. This codes for CASSYGARGFGEKLFF.

The genes are TRBV24-1 and TRBJ2-1; D gene uncertain. Trimming removed 3 bases at V and 3 bases at J, with 11 bases between. The CDR3 has 15 amino acids. CDR1 and CDR2 (germline): KGHDR, SFDVKD. The CDR3 DNA is TGTGCCACCAGTGATCCGCGATCTGTCTACAATGAGCAGTTCTTC. Translating gives CATSDPRSVYNEQFF.

The CDR3 region has the DNA TGTGCCAGCAGCCATTCGAGGAGCTCCTATAATTCACCCCTCCACTTT. Translated, it gives CASSHSRSSYNSPLHF. The chain uses TRBV16 and TRBJ1-6, with no clear D. The CDR3 is 16 residues long. Per the germline V gene, CDR1 is KGHSY and CDR2 is FQNENV. V was shortened by 3 bases and J by 0 bases, with 9 bases between the two germline ends.

The chain is built from TRBV7-9 and TRBJ1-5; possible D gene TRBD1, 6 bases. Germline V gives CDR1 SEHNR, CDR2 FQNEAQ (reference sequence). Trimming took off 4 bases at V and 2 bases at J, with 12 bases between the two ends. There are 15 residues in the CDR3. CDR3 DNA: TGTGCCAGCAGCTCCGAGGGGGGGGGCAATCAGCCCCAGCATTTT. Amino acids: CASSSEGGGNQPQHF.

V and J are TRBV14 and TRBJ2-7; 7 positions agree with TRBD1. Looked up from germline, CDR1 is SGHDN and CDR2 is FVKESK. CDR3 length equals 15 residues. The ends lost 4 bases at V and 0 bases at J; junction bases unmatched: 6. CDR3 sequence: CASSRGQVSSYEQYF. For the CDR3, the DNA is TGTGCCAGCAGCCGAGGACAGGTGAGCTCCTACGAGCAGTACTTC.

This clone was counted a few times. In DNA form, the CDR3 reads TGTGCCAGCTCGGGACAGAAGACGAAACTGTTTTTT. Encoded protein: CASSGQKTKLFF. The chain combines TRBV6-5 with TRBJ1-4; 7 bases map to TRBD1. Germline V CDR1 and CDR2: MNHEY, SVGAGI. There are 12 residues in the CDR3. V shed 8 bases and J 11 bases; nucleotides not matched to a gene: 8.

V usage is TRBV12-5 and J usage is TRBJ1-2, with TRBD1 as a possible D gene (6 bases). The CDR3 spans 13 residues. Trimming pared 1 base from V and 6 bases from J, leaving 9 bases between. Germline CDR1 is LGHNT and CDR2 is FRNRAP. CDR3 residues: CASGLGDTNGYTF. Here the CDR3 DNA reads TGTGCTAGTGGTTTGGGGGACACAAATGGCTACACCTTC.

V usage is TRBV19 and J usage is TRBJ1-1; 7 bases fit TRBD1. The germline V gene has CDR1 LNHDA and CDR2 SQIVND (reference sequence). The CDR3 is 14 residues long. J gave up 6 bases and V 5 bases, and 9 bases lay outside the gene matches. CDR3 sequence (DNA): TGTGCCAGTAGTGACCCGGGAGGGACAGCTGAAGCTTTCTTT. Protein sequence: CASSDPGGTAEAFF.